These 25 T cell receptor beta chains share one sample of origin, sequenced in a study of T cell changes during pregnancy in multiple sclerosis. Clones were read by immunoSEQ multiplex PCR, and TCRdb kept only the in-frame ones, dropping some. The table lists about 100,000 clones, over 85% of them singletons. Sequenced here: peripheral blood, sampled in the second trimester of pregnancy. The receptors originated from a female donor with multiple sclerosis, enrolled in a pregnancy study.

The chain joins TRBV6-5 to TRBJ1-2; 7 bases map to TRBD1. Germline CDR1 is MNHEY and CDR2 is SVGAGI. The CDR3 is 15 amino acids. The ends lost 10 bases at V and 4 bases at J; junction bases unmatched: 15. The CDR3 DNA reads as TGTGCCACCCGTGGCGGACAGGTCATGAGCTATGGCTACACCTTC. Protein sequence: CATRGGQVMSYGYTF.

With regard to this clone: One end of the junction does not line up with germline, which may come from a read error. CDR3 coding DNA: TGTGCCAGCTGTGAAGGGAACGGGGATAATTCACCCCTCCACTTT. Protein sequence: CASCEGNGDNSPLHF. V usage is TRBV6-1 and J usage is TRBJ1-6; D unclear. Germline lookup yields CDR1 MNHNS and CDR2 SASEGT. The CDR3 is made up of 15 amino acids.

The chain recombines TRBV5-1 with TRBJ2-2; perhaps TRBD2 as D (5 bases). V shed 4 bases and J shed 0 bases, with 7 bases lying between them. The CDR3 totals 14 residues. Germline V gene lookup returns CDR1 SGHRS and CDR2 YFSETQ. The CDR3 DNA is TGCGCCAGCAGCACCGGGGCGAACACCGGGGAGCTGTTTTTT. Its protein is CASSTGANTGELFF. The full variable domain, in which reference TRBV5-1 and TRBJ2-2 provide the parts outside the CDR3, is KAGVTQTPRYLIKTRGQQVTLSCSPISGHRSVSWYQQTPGQGLQFLFEYFSETQRNKGNFPGRFSGRQFSNSRSEMNVSTLELGDSALYLCASSTGANTGELFFGEGSRLTVL.

The rearrangement joins TRBV9 to TRBJ2-3, with 9 nucleotides matching TRBD2. The germline CDR1 and CDR2 sequences are SGDLS and YYNGEE. The CDR3 spans 15 residues. V dropped 4 bases and J dropped 0; count of bases not matched to a gene: 3. CDR3 coding DNA: TGTGCCAGCAGCCCTCTAGCGGGGAGCACAGATACGCAGTATTTT. It specifies CASSPLAGSTDTQYF. Together with reference TRBV9 and TRBJ2-3, the CDR3 gives the full variable domain: DSGVTQTPKHLITATGQRVTLRCSPRSGDLSVYWYQQSLDQGLQFLIQYYNGEERAKGNILERFSAQQFPDLHSELNLSSLELGDSALYFCASSPLAGSTDTQYFGPGTRLTVL.

This clone was detected once. This chain joins TRBV7-2 and TRBJ2-2, with 8 bases fitting TRBD2. Germline V CDR1 and CDR2: SGHTA, FQGNSA. There are 16 residues in the CDR3. V trimming: 5 bases; J trimming: 0 bases; junction bases outside the gene matches: 5. The CDR3 DNA is TGTGCCAGCAGCCCGGGACTAGTTGCGAACACCGGGGAGCTGTTTTTT. This translates into CASSPGLVANTGELFF.

The chain recombines TRBV7-2 with TRBJ2-1, with a weak D call TRBD2 (7 bases). The CDR3 contains 16 residues. Germline assignment: CDR1 SGHTA and CDR2 FQGNSA. V lost 7 bases and J 4 bases, leaving 20 bases between the germline ends. DNA for the CDR3: TGTGCCAGCAACTCCTGGGGCGGGGGCCCTTACAATGAGCAGTTCTTC. Translating it yields CASNSWGGGPYNEQFF.

The chain has TRBV28 and TRBJ1-2, with D maybe TRBD1 (6 bases). V was trimmed by 6 bases and J by 3 bases, leaving 11 bases between them. From germline, CDR1 is MDHEN and CDR2 SYDVKM. This CDR3 has 13 amino acids. The CDR3 region is CASRQNRDYGYTF. CDR3 nucleotides: TGTGCCAGCAGGCAGAACAGGGACTATGGCTACACCTTC.

The chain combines TRBV2 with TRBJ2-7, with 13 bases fitting TRBD2. The trim removed 5 bases at V and 4 bases at J, leaving 2 bases unmatched. Germline CDR1 and CDR2: SNHLY and FYNNEI. The CDR3 spans 14 residues. The CDR3 DNA follows: TGTGCCAGCAGTCTACTAGCGGGAGGGTACGAGCAGTACTTC. This gives the protein CASSLLAGGYEQYF.

The chain combines TRBV10-2 with TRBJ1-1, with 8 nucleotides matching TRBD1. Trimming at V came to 6 bases and at J to 1 base, leaving 4 bases not matched to a gene. The CDR3 is made up of 14 amino acids. Germline CDR1 is WSHSY and CDR2 is SAAADI. The CDR3 nucleotides are TGCGCCAGCAGCTATGGACAGGGGAACACTGAAGCTTTCTTT. This sequence encodes CASSYGQGNTEAFF.

The V call is TRBV29-1, the J call TRBJ2-1, with 11 positions matching TRBD2. V shed 0 bases, J shed 7 bases, and the junction held 5 bases outside the gene matches. Germline CDR1 and CDR2: SQVTM and ANQGSEA. The CDR3 is made up of 15 amino acids. Here the CDR3 DNA reads TGCAGCGTTGAAGATCTGGGACTAGCGGTTAATGAGCAGTTCTTC. Translating gives CSVEDLGLAVNEQFF.

The chain uses TRBV28 and TRBJ2-5; 7 nucleotides agree with TRBD2. Per germline, CDR1 MDHEN and CDR2 SYDVKM. The CDR3 spans 15 residues. The V gene end was trimmed by 3 bases and the J gene end by 7 bases; junction bases not matched to a gene: 11. This CDR3 is CASSFQVAGPRTQYF. CDR3 nucleotide sequence: TGTGCCAGCAGTTTCCAAGTAGCGGGCCCGCGGACCCAGTACTTC.

The V call is TRBV7-9, the J call TRBJ2-3; 11 bases agree with TRBD2. The CDR3 spans 19 residues. The junction had 14 bases not matched to a gene; V was cut back by 6 bases and J by 0 bases. CDR1 and CDR2 (germline): SEHNR, FQNEAQ (reference sequence). CDR3: CASSLRELAGVGSTDTQYF. CDR3 DNA: TGTGCCAGCAGTCTAAGGGAACTAGCGGGAGTCGGTAGCACAGATACGCAGTATTTT.

The CDR3 reads CASSEGRNTEAFF. DNA for the CDR3: TGTGCCAGTAGCGAGGGCAGGAACACTGAAGCTTTCTTT. V usage is TRBV19 and J usage is TRBJ1-1; D is unresolved. This CDR3 spans 13 amino acids. Germline-derived CDR1 and CDR2 are LNHDA and SQIVND (reference sequence). Trimming cost V 6 bases and J 1 base, with 9 bases left between them.

The chain uses TRBV5-1 and TRBJ2-7, with D unclear. The germline V gene encodes CDR1 SGHRS and CDR2 YFSETQ. The CDR3 covers 14 residues. The ends were cut back, 3 bases at V and 5 bases at J, with 15 bases in the middle. The CDR3 loop reads CASSSASLLDEQYF. In nucleotides, the CDR3 is TGCGCCAGCAGCTCTGCCAGTCTTCTCGACGAGCAGTACTTC.

The genes are TRBV7-9 and TRBJ1-1; the D is unclear. The CDR3 runs 12 residues. V was shortened by 4 bases and J by 4 bases, with 7 bases between the two germline ends. The germline V gene encodes CDR1 SEHNR and CDR2 FQNEAQ (reference sequence). The chain's CDR3 is CASSSTSTEAFF. CDR3 bases: TGTGCCAGCAGCTCAACTAGCACTGAAGCTTTCTTT. The whole variable domain, filled in from reference TRBV7-9 and TRBJ1-1, reads DTGVSQNPRHKITKRGQNVTFRCDPISEHNRLYWYRQTLGQGPEFLTYFQNEAQLEKSRLLSDRFSAERPKGSFSTLEIQRTEQGDSAMYLCASSSTSTEAFFGQGTRLTVV.

V is TRBV28 and J is TRBJ1-5; D gene uncertain. The germline CDR1 and CDR2 sequences are MDHEN and SYDVKM. CDR3 length: 14 residues. The V end lost 2 bases, the J end lost 1 base, and 6 bases lay between the germline ends. The CDR3 protein is CASSLGGSNQPQHF. The CDR3 DNA reads TGTGCCAGCAGTTTAGGAGGGAGCAATCAGCCCCAGCATTTT.

The chain uses TRBV11-2 and TRBJ1-3; no firm D call. Trimming took 5 bases from V and 0 from J, leaving 11 bases between them. The CDR3 sequence is 15 residues long. CDR1 and CDR2 (germline): SGHAT, FQNNGV. DNA of the CDR3: TGTGCCAGCAGCAACCGGGATCTCTCTGGAAACACCATATATTTT. Residues: CASSNRDLSGNTIYF.

This chain links TRBV5-1 with TRBJ2-7; D may be TRBD2 (6 bases). From germline, CDR1 is SGHRS and CDR2 YFSETQ. The CDR3 is 15 amino acids. Trimming removed 0 bases at V and 3 bases at J, with 13 bases between. CDR3 loop: CASSLVATGSYEQYF. The CDR3 bases are TGCGCCAGCAGCTTGGTAGCGACCGGGAGCTACGAGCAGTACTTC.

V usage is TRBV27 and J usage is TRBJ2-1; TRBD1 matches 7 bases. The CDR3 is made up of 14 amino acids. V shed 4 bases and J 8 bases; nucleotides not matched to a gene: 8. CDR1 is MNHEY, CDR2 SMNVEV, per germline (reference sequence). The CDR3 reads CASSSKGARDEQFF. The DNA of the CDR3 is TGTGCCAGCAGTTCGAAGGGGGCAAGGGATGAGCAGTTCTTC.

The chain links TRBV19 to TRBJ1-2, with unresolved D. The CDR3 sequence is 17 residues long. Looked up from germline, CDR1 is LNHDA and CDR2 is SQIVND (reference sequence). Trimming stripped 0 bases from V and 7 bases from J, with 21 bases between. The CDR3 loop reads CASSIDRSGGHTSGYTF. The CDR3 nucleotides read TGTGCCAGTAGTATAGATCGGTCTGGAGGGCATACCTCTGGCTACACCTTC.

V is TRBV30 and J is TRBJ2-7, with TRBD2 matching over 7 bases. This CDR3 is 14 amino acids long. Germline lookup yields CDR1 GTSNPN and CDR2 SVGIG (reference sequence). The V segment lost 0 bases and the J segment 3 bases; nucleotides outside the gene matches: 5. The CDR3 DNA follows: TGTGCCTGGAGTGTGTCTAGCGGTTACTACGAGCAGTACTTC. The encoded protein is CAWSVSSGYYEQYF.

The gene calls are TRBV19 and TRBJ2-2; 9 bases line up with TRBD2. The germline V gene has CDR1 LNHDA and CDR2 SQIVND (reference sequence). This CDR3 contains 18 residues. V trimming: 6 bases; J trimming: 0 bases; junction bases outside the gene matches: 11. The CDR3 spells CASSPRGLASANTGELFF. CDR3 sequence (DNA): TGTGCCAGTAGCCCTAGGGGACTAGCATCCGCGAACACCGGGGAGCTGTTTTTT.

The V and J genes are TRBV7-9 and TRBJ2-1; 7 bases are shared with TRBD2. The CDR3 is 11 residues long. The V and J ends lost 8 bases and 10 bases, in that order; junction bases with no gene match: 5. Germline CDR1 SEHNR, CDR2 FQNEAQ (reference sequence). The CDR3 bases are TGTGCCAGCGCGGCGGGAGTGGAGCAGTTCTTC. It codes for CASAAGVEQFF.

This clone came up once. The chain is built from TRBV5-6 and TRBJ1-5; D is perhaps TRBD1 (5 bases). Deletions cut 0 bases from V and 4 bases from J, with 17 bases between. Germline loops: CDR1 SGHDT, CDR2 YYEEEE. This CDR3 is built from 17 residues. In DNA form, the CDR3 reads TGTGCCAGCAGCTTGGGCCGGACAAGAAAGACTAATCAGCCCCAGCATTTT. Residues: CASSLGRTRKTNQPQHF.

This clone was seen just once. This chain's CDR3 is CASSLAGGTITEAFF. The CDR3 DNA follows: TGTGCCAGCAGCTTGGCAGGAGGGACCATCACTGAAGCTTTCTTT. The V gene is TRBV5-4, the J gene TRBJ1-1; TRBD1 is a possible D gene (5 bases). The CDR3 totals 15 residues. CDR1 SGHNT and CDR2 YYREEE come from the germline V gene (reference sequence). Trimming shortened V by 0 bases and J by 4 bases, and 13 bases separated the two germline ends. Looking up the rest from reference TRBV5-4 and TRBJ1-1 gives the full variable domain: ETGVTQSPTHLIKTRGQQVTLRCSSQSGHNTVSWYQQALGQGPQFIFQYYREEENGRGNFPPRFSGLQFPNYSSELNVNALELDDSALYLCASSLAGGTITEAFFGQGTRLTVV.